This T cell receptor (beta chain) is from a study of Ad26.COV2.S vaccination and SARS-CoV-2 variants. Described treatment: around 19 received Ad26.COV2.S at low or high dose, single or two shots; about 5 received placebo; per-sample allocation not given. It was on day 63 after the first vaccine or placebo injection that samples were taken. Clones were sequenced by immunoSEQ multiplex PCR, and TCRdb holds only the in-frame ones, with some missing. The sample shows 350,000 to 450,000 clones, roughly 84% of them seen only once. CDR3 length equals 16 residues. The V gene's germline CDR1 is MGHDK and CDR2 SYGVNS. With 4 bases clipped from V and 0 bases from J, the junction kept 5 bases outside the gene matches.

V and J are TRBV25-1 and TRBJ1-3; 8 nucleotides agree with TRBD1. This clonotype was sampled from a person aged 18-65 years who received the Ad26.COV2.S COVID-19 vaccine or a placebo. Sequences were derived from peripheral blood, sampled in a trial of Ad26.COV2.S vaccine versus placebo. CDR3: CASSADRVGSGNTIYF. CDR3 nucleotides: TGTGCCAGCAGTGCGGACAGGGTAGGCTCTGGAAACACCATATATTTT.